What follows describes a single T cell receptor beta chain. Its antigen is as yet unknown. Trimming removed 2 bases from V and 4 bases from J, with 11 bases in between. This CDR3 comprises 14 residues. Germline-derived CDR1 and CDR2 are MNHEY and SMNVEV (reference sequence). This sample is drawn from a study of persistence of HIV-infected CD4 T cells. Whole-study findings and limits: Degenerate expanded CDR3beta sequences were enriched among CMV- and Gag-responding cells. TCR oligoclonality correlated with proviral oligoclonality in the same sorted populations. The rare CMV-responding cells with HIV-1 proviruses were not separately TCR-sequenced.

This nonspecific control used anti-CD3/anti-CD28 bead stimulation of CD4+ T cells. Responding CD4+ T cells were sorted by upregulation of both CD40 ligand and CD69. For less than 20 hours, CD8-depleted PBMCs received anti-CD28/CD49d costimulation, a CD40-blocking antibody and enfuvirtide. The libraries were made with immunoSEQ version 4 in survey mode. The method was immunoSEQ multiplex PCR; TCRdb's version includes in-frame clones alone and lacks a portion of them. The sample comprises about 46,000 clones, about nine tenths of which are singletons, and more than 2.5% rests with the top ten. V usage is TRBV27 and J usage is TRBJ1-1; a possible D gene is TRBD1 (5 bases). This clonotype originated in an adult woman with HIV who was CMV-seropositive. Here the sequenced sample was CD4+ T cells sorted from PBMCs after roughly 18-hour stimulation, taken from a patient who received antiretroviral therapy. The DNA for the CDR3 is TGTGCCAGCAGTTTACGGGGGGGAGGCACTGAAGCTTTCTTT. Translation gives CASSLRGGGTEAFF.